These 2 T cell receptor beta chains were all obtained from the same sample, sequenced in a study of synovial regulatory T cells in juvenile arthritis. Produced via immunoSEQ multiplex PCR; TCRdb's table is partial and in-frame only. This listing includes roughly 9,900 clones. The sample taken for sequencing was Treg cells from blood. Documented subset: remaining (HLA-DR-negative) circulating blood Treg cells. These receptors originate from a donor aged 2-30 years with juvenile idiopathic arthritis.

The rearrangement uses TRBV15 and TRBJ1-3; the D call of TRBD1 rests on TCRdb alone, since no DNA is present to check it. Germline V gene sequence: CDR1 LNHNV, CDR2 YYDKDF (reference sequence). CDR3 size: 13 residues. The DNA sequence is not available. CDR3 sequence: CATKKGGENTIYF.

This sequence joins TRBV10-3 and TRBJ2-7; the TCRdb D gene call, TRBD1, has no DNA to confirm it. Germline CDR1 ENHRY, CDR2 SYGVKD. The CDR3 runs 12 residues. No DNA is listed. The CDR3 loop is CAIKGYSYEQYF.